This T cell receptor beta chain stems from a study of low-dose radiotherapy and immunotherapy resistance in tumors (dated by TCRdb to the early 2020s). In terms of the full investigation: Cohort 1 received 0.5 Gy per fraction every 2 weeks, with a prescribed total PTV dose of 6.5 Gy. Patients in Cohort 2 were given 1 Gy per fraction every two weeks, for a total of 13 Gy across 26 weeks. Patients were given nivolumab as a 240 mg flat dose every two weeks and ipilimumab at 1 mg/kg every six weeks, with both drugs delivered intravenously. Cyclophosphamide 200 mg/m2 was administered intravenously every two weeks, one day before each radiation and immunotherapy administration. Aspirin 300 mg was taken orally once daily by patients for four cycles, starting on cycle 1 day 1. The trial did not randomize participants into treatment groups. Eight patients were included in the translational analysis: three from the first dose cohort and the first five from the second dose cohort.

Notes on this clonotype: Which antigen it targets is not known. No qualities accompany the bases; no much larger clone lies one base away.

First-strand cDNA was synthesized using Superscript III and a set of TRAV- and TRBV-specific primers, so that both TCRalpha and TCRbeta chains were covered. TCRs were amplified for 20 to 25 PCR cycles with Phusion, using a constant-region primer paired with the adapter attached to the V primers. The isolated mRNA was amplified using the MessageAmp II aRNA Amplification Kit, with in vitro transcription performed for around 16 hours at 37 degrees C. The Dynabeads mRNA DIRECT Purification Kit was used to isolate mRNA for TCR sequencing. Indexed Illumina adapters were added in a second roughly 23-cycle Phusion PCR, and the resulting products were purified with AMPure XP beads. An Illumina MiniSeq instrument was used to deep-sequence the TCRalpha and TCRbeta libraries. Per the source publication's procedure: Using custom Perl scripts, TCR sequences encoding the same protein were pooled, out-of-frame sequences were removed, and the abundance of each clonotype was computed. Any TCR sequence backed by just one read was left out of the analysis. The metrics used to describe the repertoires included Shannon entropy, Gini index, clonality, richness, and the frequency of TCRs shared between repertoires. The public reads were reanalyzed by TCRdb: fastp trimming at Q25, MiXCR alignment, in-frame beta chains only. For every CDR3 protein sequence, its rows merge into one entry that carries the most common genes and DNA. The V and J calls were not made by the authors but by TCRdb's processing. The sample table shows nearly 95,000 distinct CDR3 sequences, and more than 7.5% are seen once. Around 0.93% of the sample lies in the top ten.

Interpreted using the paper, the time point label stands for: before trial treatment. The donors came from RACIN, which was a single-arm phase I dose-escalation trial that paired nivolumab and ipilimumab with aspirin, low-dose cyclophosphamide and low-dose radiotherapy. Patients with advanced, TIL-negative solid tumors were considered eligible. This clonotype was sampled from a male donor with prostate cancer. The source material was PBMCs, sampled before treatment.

CDR3 loop: CASSSFRDTYF. At the DNA level, the sequence is TGTGCCAGCAGTAGTTTCCGGGACACTTACTTC. The rearranged chain carries TRBV27 and TRBJ2-7; a tentative D match to TRBD1 spans 6 bases. Per the germline V gene (reference sequence), MNHEY is the CDR1 and SMNVEV is the CDR2. The germline ends are 15 bases apart after V is trimmed by 5 bases and J by 13 bases. The CDR3 numbers 11 residues from cysteine through phenylalanine. This entry keeps only the CDR3 DNA: 33 bases, framed from base 1.